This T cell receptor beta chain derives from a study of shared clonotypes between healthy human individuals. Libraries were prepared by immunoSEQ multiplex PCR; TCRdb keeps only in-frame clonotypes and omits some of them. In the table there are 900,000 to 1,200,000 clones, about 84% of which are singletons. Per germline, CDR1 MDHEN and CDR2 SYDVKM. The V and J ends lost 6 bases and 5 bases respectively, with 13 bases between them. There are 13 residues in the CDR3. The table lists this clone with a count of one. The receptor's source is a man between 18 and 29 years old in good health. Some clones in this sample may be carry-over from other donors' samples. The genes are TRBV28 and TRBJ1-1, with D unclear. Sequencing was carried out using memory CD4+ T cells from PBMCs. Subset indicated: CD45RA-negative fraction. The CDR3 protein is CASSPGIRTEAFF. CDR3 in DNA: TGTGCCAGCAGCCCGGGGATCCGGACTGAAGCTTTCTTT.